This T cell receptor (beta chain) was sequenced in a study of shared clonotypes between healthy human individuals (dated by TCRdb to the early 2020s). Background for the entire study: The cohort comprised a couple of women and three men aged 18 to 49 years. Per donor, three plates each were used for CD4 naive and CD4 memory, two for CD8 naive, and one for CD8 memory. To estimate repertoire size and how much clonotype sharing occurs between individuals, the study deeply sequenced the blood TCR repertoires of several healthy adults. To increase sequencing depth and limit assay-specific biases, different laboratories used diverse techniques to prepare libraries and sequence TCR repertoires. Between about 0.9 and 9 billion PBMCs per donor were obtained by leukapheresis.

With respect to this clone: Its cognate antigen has yet to be identified. Per-base quality was not reported, and no clone a single base away is much larger than it.

Using the deep immunoSEQ assay, TCR CDR3 regions were amplified from genomic DNA by multiplex PCR. Genomic DNA extracted from each cell subset was distributed evenly over all wells of several immunoSEQ 96-well plates, and each plate served as one replicate. Each replicate PCR for sorted subsets received approximately 200 ng genomic DNA, equal to roughly 30,000 T cell genomes. Purified libraries were quantified with a Qubit 3.0 fluorometer, sized on a Bioanalyzer 2100, and re-quantified with the KAPA Library Quantification kit. Every immunoSEQ 96-well plate was sequenced on a separate single-read 150-cycle Illumina NextSeq 550 flow cell. The authors processed their data as follows. The immunoSEQ output contained only junctional sequences without quality scores, so filtering could not match that applied to full-length reads. Sequences were annotated with PyIR, a Python wrapper for IgBLAST v1.9, using IMGT germline references to assign V/J genes and CDR3. Reads were removed for weak V/J assignments (E-value above 1e-6), missing CDR3, stop codons, out-of-frame junctions, or ambiguous translated residues. V3J clonotypes were defined as sequences sharing an identical inferred V gene, J gene, and CDR3 amino acid sequence. To compute the percentage overlap between repertoires, the number of shared unique clonotypes was divided by the size of the smaller repertoire. RTK rarefaction, the Chao1 estimator, and Recon v2.1 estimates of unobserved clonotypes were used to assess repertoire richness. For all TCRbeta clonotypes obtained by the gDNA method from a few donors, generation probabilities were computed with OLGA. TCRdb holds this immuneACCESS table with in-frame rearrangements only. Some clones are missing; in checked studies, unresolved V genes explain under half, and the rest has no known cause. D and trimming come from the DNA, and the V and J calls and clone size come from that table. For this sample the table gives more than 550,000 clones, of which about 90% were detected only once. Clones ranked in the top ten supply about a quarter of the sample.

The research as a whole found: Sampling was restricted to blood, and TCR repertoires in tissue are likely to differ from TCR repertoires in blood. Naive subsets generally had larger estimated clonotype richness than memory subsets. Pairwise subsampling indicated that sequencing depth was expected to affect the degree of clonotype sharing among donors. Rarefaction of sorted-subset datasets indicated incomplete sequencing despite the large sequencing depth. Approximately 5% of naive CD4, around 3.6% of naive CD8, approximately 2% of memory CD4, and 0.4% of memory CD8 clonotypes were shared across several donors. Compared with non-shared clonotypes, clonotypes shared by all four sorted-subset donors had higher generation probabilities. The genetic and exposure-history diversity represented was limited by the small number of donors.

CD8 naive samples were CD45RO-negative cells positively selected for CCR7, giving a CD45RA+CCR7+ population that excluded TemRA cells. Donors were healthy HIV-negative adults with no recently reported acute infections or vaccinations. Every donor was a Caucasian adult living in Nashville, Tennessee, USA. After blood collection by leukapheresis, PBMCs were isolated using Ficoll-Histopaque density gradient centrifugation and then cryopreserved in the vapor phase of liquid nitrogen. Purity and quantity of every magnetically sorted T cell population were checked by analytical flow cytometry. Genomic DNA was isolated from each sorted fraction and quantified by UV absorbance on a Nanodrop 2000c. This TCR was sampled from a man aged 30 to 39 in good health. The sample was naive CD8+ T cells sorted from blood. What the cell subset or site label conveys for this sample: CD45RA+CCR7+.

The CDR3 is CASRSMGRYNEQFF. The base sequence is TGTGCCAGCAGGTCTATGGGAAGGTACAATGAGCAGTTCTTC. The sequence joins TRBV27 to TRBJ2-1; no confident D gene assignment can be made. Reading from cysteine to phenylalanine, the CDR3 counts 14 amino acids. Only CDR3 DNA is held: 42 bases, read in frame from base 1. Relative to germline, V is 6 bases shorter and J is 4 bases shorter, with 13 bases between their ends. The germline V gene (reference sequence) specifies MNHEY as CDR1 and SMNVEV as CDR2.